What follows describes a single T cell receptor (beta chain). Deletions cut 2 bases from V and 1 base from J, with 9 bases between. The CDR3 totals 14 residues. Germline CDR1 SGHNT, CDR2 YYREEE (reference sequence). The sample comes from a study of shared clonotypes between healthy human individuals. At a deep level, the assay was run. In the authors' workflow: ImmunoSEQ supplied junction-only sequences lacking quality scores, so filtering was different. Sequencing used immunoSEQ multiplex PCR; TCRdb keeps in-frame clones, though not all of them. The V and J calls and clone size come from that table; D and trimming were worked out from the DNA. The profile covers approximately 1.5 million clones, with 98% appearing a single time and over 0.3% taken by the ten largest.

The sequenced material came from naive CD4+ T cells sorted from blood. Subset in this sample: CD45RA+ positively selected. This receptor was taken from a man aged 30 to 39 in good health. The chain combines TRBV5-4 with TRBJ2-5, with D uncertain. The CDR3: CASSFARIQETQYF. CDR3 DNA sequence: TGTGCCAGCAGCTTCGCCCGGATCCAAGAGACCCAGTACTTC.